What follows are 21 T cell receptor beta chains derived from one specimen sequenced in a study of CXCR3-negative and CXCR3-positive naive CD8 T cells. Study results and caveats: CXCR3-positive naive cells carried more hydrophobic TRB CDR3s than CXCR3-negative ones.

UMI-labeled TRB cDNA libraries were prepared by 5' RACE. From its re-call of the 5' RACE reads, TCRdb lists each CDR3 protein once, without DNA. The record lists under 150,000 distinct CDR3 sequences, of which the ten most abundant hold approximately 0.54%. These TCRs are of unknown antigen specificity. Specimen: naive CXCR3+ CD8+ T cells from blood. Indicated subset: CD45RO-CCR7+CD27+CD95- naive CD8+ T cells expressing CXCR3 (TNR3+). All receptors derive from a human donor in good health. Some clones in this sample may be carry-over from other donors' samples.

The J gene is TRBJ1-1, the V gene TRBV10-3; TCRdb proposes TRBD1, but this gene call is untestable without DNA. The CDR3 sequence is 15 residues long. The germline gives CDR1 ENHRY, CDR2 SYGVKD. The CDR3 sequence: CAISESGTGNTEAFF.

The chain combines TRBV29-1 with TRBJ2-3; TCRdb's assignment of TRBD1 cannot be checked, as there is no DNA. Germline lookup yields CDR1 SQVTM and CDR2 ANQGSEA. This CDR3 spans 14 amino acids. CDR3: CSVDGVTDWDTQYF.

The chain uses TRBV6-1 and TRBJ1-2. CDR1 and CDR2 from the germline V gene are MNHNS and SASEGT. The CDR3 loop spans 15 amino acids. The CDR3 sequence is CASSKPRSGNYGYTF.

V gene TRBV2 combines with J gene TRBJ2-4; no DNA is available, so the TRBD1 call from TCRdb remains unchecked. CDR3 length: 13 amino acids. Germline V gene data show CDR1 as SNHLY and CDR2 as FYNNEI. The CDR3: CASSEGAGSIQYF.

The genes are TRBV2 and TRBJ2-5. In germline, CDR1 is SNHLY, CDR2 FYNNEI. The CDR3 is made up of 12 amino acids. CDR3 loop: CASRPNLETQYF.

V usage is TRBV5-1 and J usage is TRBJ2-7. From germline, CDR1 is SGHRS and CDR2 YFSETQ. This CDR3 is 15 amino acids long. The CDR3 sequence: CASSFEAGGTYEQYF. The complete variable domain, with remaining parts taken from reference TRBV5-1 and TRBJ2-7, reads KAGVTQTPRYLIKTRGQQVTLSCSPISGHRSVSWYQQTPGQGLQFLFEYFSETQRNKGNFPGRFSGRQFSNSRSEMNVSTLELGDSALYLCASSFEAGGTYEQYFGPGTRLTVT.

This chain uses TRBV28 with TRBJ2-5. From germline, CDR1 is MDHEN and CDR2 SYDVKM. This CDR3 comprises 14 residues. The chain's CDR3 is CASSSTHTQETQYF.

V gene TRBV11-3 combines with J gene TRBJ1-1. The CDR3 spans 13 residues. Germline lookup yields CDR1 SGHNT and CDR2 YENEEA. The CDR3 reads CASSLGFELEAFF.

V and J are TRBV6-6 and TRBJ2-7; the D call of TRBD2 rests on TCRdb alone, since no DNA is present to check it. The germline V gene has CDR1 MNHNY and CDR2 SVGAGI (reference sequence). The CDR3 is made up of 12 amino acids. CDR3 in amino acids: CASSLESREQYF.

The CDR3 loop is CAGSLIGPDSTDTQYF. The V and J genes are TRBV7-3 and TRBJ2-3. Germline CDR1 SGHTA, CDR2 FQGTGA. The CDR3 runs to 16 residues.

J is TRBJ2-4 and V is TRBV28; checking the TCRdb D call of TRBD1 is not possible without DNA. The CDR3 loop spans 12 amino acids. Per the germline V gene, CDR1 is MDHEN and CDR2 is SYDVKM. The CDR3 sequence is CASSYRGTDQYF.

This chain links TRBV7-2 with TRBJ2-7. Germline values: CDR1 SGHTA, CDR2 FQGNSA. The CDR3 is made up of 15 amino acids. This CDR3 is CASSLLSRDLYEQYF.

The V call is TRBV6-5, the J call TRBJ2-7; TCRdb returns TRBD1, unconfirmable since there is no DNA. Germline-derived CDR1 and CDR2 are MNHEY and SVGAGI. The CDR3 sequence is 14 residues long. The CDR3 here is CASSYTGATGEQYF.

This chain joins TRBV20-1 and TRBJ2-4; TCRdb's D call, TRBD1, is unchecked because there is no DNA. Per germline, CDR1 DFQATT and CDR2 SNEGSKA (reference sequence). There are 15 residues in the CDR3. The CDR3 reads CSARLWTGPGNIQYF.

V gene TRBV11-2 combines with J gene TRBJ2-5; checking the TCRdb D call of TRBD1 is not possible without DNA. The CDR3 is 14 residues long. Germline V gene sequence: CDR1 SGHAT, CDR2 FQNNGV. CDR3 protein: CASTLGHRQETQYF.

The chain has TRBV6-1 and TRBJ2-1; the D call from TCRdb, TRBD2, cannot be confirmed without DNA. The CDR3 consists of 19 residues. The germline gives CDR1 MNHNS, CDR2 SASEGT. Here the CDR3 reads CASSEAPLAASILYNEQFF.

The V and J genes are TRBV28 and TRBJ2-1. Germline CDR1 is MDHEN and CDR2 is SYDVKM. There are 14 residues in the CDR3. The CDR3 is CASLTRSSYNEQFF.

The CDR3 spells CASSLDSGRTLGTGELFF. This rearrangement joins TRBV7-6 to TRBJ2-2; with no DNA, the TCRdb D assignment of TRBD2 cannot be verified. The CDR3 length is 18 residues. CDR1 and CDR2 (germline): SGHVS, FNYEAQ.

The chain carries TRBV27 and TRBJ2-7. This CDR3 contains 13 residues. CDR1 is MNHEY and CDR2 is SMNVEV in the germline V gene (reference sequence). This CDR3 is CASSLRSTYEQYF.

The chain carries TRBV18 and TRBJ2-2; absent DNA, TCRdb's TRBD1 call cannot be checked. CDR1 is KGHSH and CDR2 is LQKENI in the germline V gene. The CDR3 spans 18 residues. The CDR3 is CASSPQSDRGPDTGELFF.

The chain has TRBV11-2 and TRBJ2-1. Germline V gene lookup returns CDR1 SGHAT and CDR2 FQNNGV. The CDR3 covers 14 residues. CDR3 sequence: CASSSGDSYNEQFF.